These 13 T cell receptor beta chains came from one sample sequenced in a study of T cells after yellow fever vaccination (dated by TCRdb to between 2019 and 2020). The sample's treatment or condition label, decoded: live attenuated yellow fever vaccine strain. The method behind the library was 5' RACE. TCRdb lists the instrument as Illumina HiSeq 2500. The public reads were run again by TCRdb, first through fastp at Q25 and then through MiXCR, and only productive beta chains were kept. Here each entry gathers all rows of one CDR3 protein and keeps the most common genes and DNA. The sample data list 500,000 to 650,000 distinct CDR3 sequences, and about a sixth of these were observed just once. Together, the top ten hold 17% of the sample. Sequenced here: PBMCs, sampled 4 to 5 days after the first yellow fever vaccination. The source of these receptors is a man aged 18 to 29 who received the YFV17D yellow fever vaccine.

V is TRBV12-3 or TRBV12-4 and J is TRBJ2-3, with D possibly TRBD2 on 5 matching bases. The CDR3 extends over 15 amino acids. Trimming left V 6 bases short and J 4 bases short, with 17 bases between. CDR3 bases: TGTGCCAGCAGATCCCAGGACCTGCGGGCAGATACGCAGTATTTT. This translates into CASRSQDLRADTQYF.

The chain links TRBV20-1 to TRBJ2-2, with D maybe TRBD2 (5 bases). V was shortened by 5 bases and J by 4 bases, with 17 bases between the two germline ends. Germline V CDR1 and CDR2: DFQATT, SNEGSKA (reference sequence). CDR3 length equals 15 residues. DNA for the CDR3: TGCAGTGCTTCCCTCTCTAGCTCCGGCACCGGGGAGCTGTTTTTT. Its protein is CSASLSSSGTGELFF.

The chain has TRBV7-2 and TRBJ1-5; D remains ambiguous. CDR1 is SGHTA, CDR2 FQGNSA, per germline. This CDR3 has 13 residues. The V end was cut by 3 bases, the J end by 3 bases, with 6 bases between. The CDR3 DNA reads TGTGCCAGCAGCTTCCGGGTCAATCAGCCCCAGCATTTT. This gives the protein CASSFRVNQPQHF.

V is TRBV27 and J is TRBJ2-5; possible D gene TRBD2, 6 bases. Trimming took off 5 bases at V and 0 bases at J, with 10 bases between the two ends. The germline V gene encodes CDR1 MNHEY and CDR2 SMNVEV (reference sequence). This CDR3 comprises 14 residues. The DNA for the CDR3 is TGTGCCAGCAGTCTCAAGCGGGACCAAGAGACCCAGTACTTC. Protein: CASSLKRDQETQYF.

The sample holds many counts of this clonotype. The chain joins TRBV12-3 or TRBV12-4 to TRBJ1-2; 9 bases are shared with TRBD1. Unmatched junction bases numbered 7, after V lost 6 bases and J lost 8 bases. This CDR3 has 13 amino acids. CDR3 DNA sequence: TGTGCCAGCAGGGTACAGGGGGCGCCCGGCTACACCTTC. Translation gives CASRVQGAPGYTF.

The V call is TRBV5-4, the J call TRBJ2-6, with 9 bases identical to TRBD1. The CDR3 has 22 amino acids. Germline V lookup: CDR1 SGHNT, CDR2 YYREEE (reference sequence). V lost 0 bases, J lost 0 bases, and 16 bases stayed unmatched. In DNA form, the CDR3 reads TGTGCCAGCAGCTTGGGGTTCCGGGACAGGGCTTACGCGAACTCTGGGGCCAACGTCCTGACTTTC. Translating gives CASSLGFRDRAYANSGANVLTF.

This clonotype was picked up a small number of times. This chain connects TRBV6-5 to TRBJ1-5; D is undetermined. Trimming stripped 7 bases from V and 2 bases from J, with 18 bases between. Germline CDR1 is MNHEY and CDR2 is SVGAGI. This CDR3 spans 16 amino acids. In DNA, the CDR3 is TGTGCCAGCACTTTCTTGGTGGGGAGTGGCAATCAGCCCCAGCATTTT. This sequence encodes CASTFLVGSGNQPQHF.

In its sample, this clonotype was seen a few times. CDR3 protein: CASSFRPGGFSAFF. In nucleotides, the CDR3 is TGTGCCAGCAGCTTTCGTCCCGGGGGGTTTTCGGCTTTCTTT. The chain couples TRBV7-3 to TRBJ1-1; TRBD1 is a possible D gene (5 bases). V gave up 3 bases and J gave up 11 bases, with 19 bases separating them. This CDR3 is 14 amino acids long. Germline CDR1 is SGHTA and CDR2 is FQGTGA.

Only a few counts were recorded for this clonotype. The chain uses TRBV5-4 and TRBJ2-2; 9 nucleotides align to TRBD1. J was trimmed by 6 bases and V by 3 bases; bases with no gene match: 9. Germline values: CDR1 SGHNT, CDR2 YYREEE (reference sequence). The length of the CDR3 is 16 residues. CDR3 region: CASSSLQGALSGELFF. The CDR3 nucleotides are TGTGCCAGCAGCTCCTTACAGGGGGCTCTGTCCGGGGAGCTGTTTTTT. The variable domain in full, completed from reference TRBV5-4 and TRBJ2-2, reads ETGVTQSPTHLIKTRGQQVTLRCSSQSGHNTVSWYQQALGQGPQFIFQYYREEENGRGNFPPRFSGLQFPNYSSELNVNALELDDSALYLCASSSLQGALSGELFFGEGSRLTVL.

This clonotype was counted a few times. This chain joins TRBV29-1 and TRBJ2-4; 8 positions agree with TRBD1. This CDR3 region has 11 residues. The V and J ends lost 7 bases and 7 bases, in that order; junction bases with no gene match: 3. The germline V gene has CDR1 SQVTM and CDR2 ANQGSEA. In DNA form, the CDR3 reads TGCAGCGGGGGACAGGAGAACATTCAGTACTTC. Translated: CSGGQENIQYF. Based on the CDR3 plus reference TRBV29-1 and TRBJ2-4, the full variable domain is SAVISQKPSRDICQRGTSLTIQCQVDSQVTMMFWYRQQPGQSLTLIATANQGSEATYESGFVIDKFPISRPNLTFSTLTVSNMSPEDSSIYLCSGGQENIQYFGAGTRLSVL.

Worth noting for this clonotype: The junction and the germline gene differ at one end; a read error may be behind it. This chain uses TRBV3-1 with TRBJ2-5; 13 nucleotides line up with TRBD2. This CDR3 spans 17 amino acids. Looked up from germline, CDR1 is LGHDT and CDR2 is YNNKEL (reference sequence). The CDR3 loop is CASSQVGLAGEEENQYF. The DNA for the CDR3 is TGTGCCAGCAGCCAAGTAGGACTAGCGGGGGAGGAAGAGAACCAGTACTTC.

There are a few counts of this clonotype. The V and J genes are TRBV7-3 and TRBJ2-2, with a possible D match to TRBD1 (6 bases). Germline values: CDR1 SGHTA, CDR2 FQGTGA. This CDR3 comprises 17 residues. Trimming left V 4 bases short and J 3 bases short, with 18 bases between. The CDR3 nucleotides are TGTGCCAGCAGCTCGCACACCCCCAGGGGAGACACCGGGGAGCTGTTTTTT. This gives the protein CASSSHTPRGDTGELFF.

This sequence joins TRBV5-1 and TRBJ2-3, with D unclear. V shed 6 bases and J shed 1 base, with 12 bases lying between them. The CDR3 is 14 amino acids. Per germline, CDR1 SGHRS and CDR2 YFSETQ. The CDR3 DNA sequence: TGCGCCAGCACGGAGTACAGCCGCACAGATACGCAGTATTTT. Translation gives CASTEYSRTDTQYF.